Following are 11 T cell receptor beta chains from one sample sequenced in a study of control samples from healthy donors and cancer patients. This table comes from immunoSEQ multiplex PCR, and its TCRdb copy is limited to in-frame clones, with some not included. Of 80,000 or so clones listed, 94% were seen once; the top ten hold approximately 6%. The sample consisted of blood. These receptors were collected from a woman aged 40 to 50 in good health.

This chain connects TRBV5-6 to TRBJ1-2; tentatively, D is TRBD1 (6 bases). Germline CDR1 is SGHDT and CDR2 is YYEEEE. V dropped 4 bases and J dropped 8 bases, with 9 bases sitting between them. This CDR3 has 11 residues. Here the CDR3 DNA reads TGTGCCAGCAGCCGACAGGAAGGCTACACCTTC. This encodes CASSRQEGYTF.

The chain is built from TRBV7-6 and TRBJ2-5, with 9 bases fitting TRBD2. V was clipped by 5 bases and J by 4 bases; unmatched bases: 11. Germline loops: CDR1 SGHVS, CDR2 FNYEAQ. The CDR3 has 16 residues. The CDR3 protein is CASSISGGTSGETQYF. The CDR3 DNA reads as TGTGCCAGCAGCATTAGCGGGGGTACCTCAGGAGAGACCCAGTACTTC.

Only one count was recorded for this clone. In DNA, the CDR3 is TGTGCCAGCAATCGCAGAGTGGGGCTCGCGGTGCAGTACTTC. Translating gives CASNRRVGLAVQYF. This chain uses TRBV28 with TRBJ2-7; tentatively, D is TRBD1 (5 bases). Germline CDR1 and CDR2: MDHEN and SYDVKM. The V and J ends lost 7 bases and 9 bases respectively, with 22 bases between them. The CDR3 contains 14 residues.

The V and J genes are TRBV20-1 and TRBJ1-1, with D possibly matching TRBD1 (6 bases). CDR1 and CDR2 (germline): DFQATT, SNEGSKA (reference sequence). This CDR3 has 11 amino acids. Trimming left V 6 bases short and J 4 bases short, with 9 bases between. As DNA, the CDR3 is TGCAGTGCCAGGGGAGTCACTGAAGCTTTCTTT. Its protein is CSARGVTEAFF.

CDR3 residues: CASSQDMWGAFNQPQHF. CDR3 DNA: TGCGCCAGCAGCCAAGATATGTGGGGGGCCTTCAATCAGCCCCAGCATTTT. The V call is TRBV4-1, the J call TRBJ1-5, with D perhaps matching TRBD1 (6 bases). V was trimmed by 0 bases and J by 3 bases, leaving 15 bases between them. The CDR3 consists of 17 residues. CDR1 is MGHRA, CDR2 YSYEKL, per germline.

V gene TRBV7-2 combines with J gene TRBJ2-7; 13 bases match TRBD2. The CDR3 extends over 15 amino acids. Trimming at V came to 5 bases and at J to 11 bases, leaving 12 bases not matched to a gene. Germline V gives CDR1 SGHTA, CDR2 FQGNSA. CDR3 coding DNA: TGTGCCAGCAGCCGGTACGGGACTAGCGGGAATTATGAGTACTTC. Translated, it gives CASSRYGTSGNYEYF.

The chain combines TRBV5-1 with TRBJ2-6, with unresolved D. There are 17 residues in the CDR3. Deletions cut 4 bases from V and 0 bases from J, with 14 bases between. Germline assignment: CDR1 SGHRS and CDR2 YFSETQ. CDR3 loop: CASSVRLQDSGANVLTF. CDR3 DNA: TGCGCCAGCAGCGTCCGTTTACAAGACTCTGGGGCCAACGTCCTGACTTTC.

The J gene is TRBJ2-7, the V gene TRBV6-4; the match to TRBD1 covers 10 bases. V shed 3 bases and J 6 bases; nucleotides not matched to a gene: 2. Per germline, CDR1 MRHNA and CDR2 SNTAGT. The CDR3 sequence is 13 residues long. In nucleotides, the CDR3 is TGTGCCAGCAGTGAGGGGGACAGGGGCGAGCAGTACTTC. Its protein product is CASSEGDRGEQYF.

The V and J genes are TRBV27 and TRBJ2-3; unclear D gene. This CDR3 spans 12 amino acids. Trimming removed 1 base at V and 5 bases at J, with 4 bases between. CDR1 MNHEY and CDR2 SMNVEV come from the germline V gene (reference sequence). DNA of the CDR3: TGTGCCAGCAGTTTATTGGGAGATACGCAGTATTTT. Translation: CASSLLGDTQYF.

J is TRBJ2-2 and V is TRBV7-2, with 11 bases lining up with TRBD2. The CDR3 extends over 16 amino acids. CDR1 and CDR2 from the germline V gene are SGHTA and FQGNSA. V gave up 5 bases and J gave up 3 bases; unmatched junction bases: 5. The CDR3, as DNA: TGTGCCAGCAGCCGCCTGACTAGCGGGGACACCGGGGAGCTGTTTTTT. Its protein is CASSRLTSGDTGELFF.

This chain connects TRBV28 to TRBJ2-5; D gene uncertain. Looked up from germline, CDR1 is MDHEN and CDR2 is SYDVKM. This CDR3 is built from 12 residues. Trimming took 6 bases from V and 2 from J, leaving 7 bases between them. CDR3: CASRPEQETQYF. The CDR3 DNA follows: TGTGCCAGCAGGCCGGAACAAGAGACCCAGTACTTC.